The 17 T cell receptor beta chains below all came from one sample that was sequenced in a study of early T cells in non-severe SARS-CoV-2 infection. TCRdb redid the calling of the 5' RACE reads with MiXCR, one entry per CDR3 protein. The table has 95,000 to 150,000 distinct CDR3 sequences, just under 15% seen once. The sequencing input was whole blood. The receptor set was obtained from an adult who was a healthcare worker with PCR-confirmed SARS-CoV-2 infection or an uninfected control (not recorded which).

There are a few counts of this clonotype. This rearrangement joins TRBV7-9 to TRBJ2-3; D is unresolved. The germline V and J ends were trimmed by 1 base and 2 bases, with 10 bases remaining between them. Germline V lookup: CDR1 SEHNR, CDR2 FQNEAQ (reference sequence). The CDR3 totals 15 residues. In DNA, the CDR3 is TGTGCCAGCAGCTTAGACGTCCGGGCCACAGATACGCAGTATTTT. As protein: CASSLDVRATDTQYF.

This clonotype has more than one count but fewer than ten. The V call is TRBV9, the J call TRBJ1-1; 9 bases line up with TRBD1. Trimming cost V 4 bases and J 4 bases; bases outside gene matches: 5. This CDR3 region has 14 residues. Germline-derived CDR1 and CDR2 are SGDLS and YYNGEE. CDR3 bases: TGTGCCAGCAGCCCCCGGGACAGGGTCACTGAAGCTTTCTTT. Translating gives CASSPRDRVTEAFF.

The CDR3 DNA reads TGCAGTGCTAGGGACAAGGCGAACACCGGGGAGCTGTTTTTT. Its translation: CSARDKANTGELFF. This chain connects TRBV20-1 to TRBJ2-2, with D maybe TRBD1 (5 bases). The germline gives CDR1 DFQATT, CDR2 SNEGSKA (reference sequence). Trimming removed 3 bases from V and 0 bases from J, with 8 bases in between. This CDR3 contains 14 residues.

The chain employs TRBV4-1 and TRBJ2-7; D ambiguous. This CDR3 is built from 15 residues. Germline-derived CDR1 and CDR2 are MGHRA and YSYEKL. Trimming removed 0 bases at V and 2 bases at J, with 11 bases between. This CDR3 is CASSQETGLTYEQYF. The CDR3 coding sequence is TGCGCCAGCAGCCAAGAAACCGGGCTAACCTACGAGCAGTACTTC.

The chain recombines TRBV7-3 with TRBJ1-1, with D uncertain. CDR1 and CDR2 (germline): SGHTA, FQGTGA. Trimming removed 5 bases at V and 0 bases at J, with 4 bases between. The CDR3 loop spans 12 amino acids. The CDR3 sequence is CASSSMNTEAFF. The CDR3 DNA is TGTGCCAGCAGCAGCATGAACACTGAAGCTTTCTTT.

This clonotype was seen only a few times. V usage is TRBV7-3 and J usage is TRBJ1-2, with D possibly being TRBD1 (5 bases). Per the germline V gene, CDR1 is SGHTA and CDR2 is FQGTGA. Between the trimmed V and J ends, which lost 0 bases and 8 bases, there was a span of 16 bases. The CDR3 length is 15 residues. The CDR3 loop is CASSLTAGTEKGYTF. The CDR3 region has the DNA TGTGCCAGCAGCTTAACAGCTGGGACCGAGAAAGGCTACACCTTC.

The J gene is TRBJ2-4, the V gene TRBV4-1; 10 bases map to TRBD1. The CDR3 has 15 residues. V lost 3 bases to trimming and J lost 5 bases; unmatched junction nucleotides: 4. Germline V gene sequence: CDR1 MGHRA, CDR2 YSYEKL. DNA for the CDR3: TGCGCCAGCAGCCACGGGACAGGGGAAGAAAACATTCAGTACTTC. Protein: CASSHGTGEENIQYF.

This clonotype was counted many times. The chain recombines TRBV4-1 with TRBJ2-7; no reliable D call. Germline V CDR1 and CDR2: MGHRA, YSYEKL. The CDR3 sequence is 17 residues long. The V and J ends lost 1 base and 4 bases respectively, with 20 bases between them. The CDR3 spells CASSQAFSGSSQYEQYF. CDR3 bases: TGCGCCAGCAGCCAAGCCTTCTCAGGTTCATCTCAGTACGAGCAGTACTTC.

The chain recombines TRBV7-6 with TRBJ1-6; the D gene is possibly TRBD1 (6 bases). The germline gives CDR1 SGHVS, CDR2 FNYEAQ. The CDR3 is 14 amino acids. The ends were cut back, 5 bases at V and 7 bases at J, with 12 bases in the middle. The CDR3, as DNA: TGTGCCAGCAGCGCCAGCAGGGGAAATTCACCCCTCCACTTT. Amino acid sequence: CASSASRGNSPLHF.

The chain joins TRBV6-1 to TRBJ2-1; D uncertain. This CDR3 has 15 residues. V gave up 6 bases and J gave up 0 bases, with 12 bases separating them. Germline V lookup: CDR1 MNHNS, CDR2 SASEGT. CDR3 protein: CASRPLSSSYNEQFF. For the CDR3, the DNA is TGTGCCAGCAGACCACTTTCCAGCTCCTACAATGAGCAGTTCTTC.

The sample holds a few counts of this clonotype. V gene TRBV30 combines with J gene TRBJ2-6, with D uncertain. Germline-derived CDR1 and CDR2 are GTSNPN and SVGIG (reference sequence). This CDR3 contains 13 residues. V gave up 8 bases and J gave up 4 bases, with 12 bases separating them. CDR3 sequence (DNA): TGTGCCGGAGCGCTGCAAGGGGCCAACGTCCTGACTTTC. This gives the protein CAGALQGANVLTF. Using reference TRBV30 and TRBJ2-6 for the parts outside the CDR3, the full variable domain is SQTIHQWPATLVQPVGSPLSLECTVEGTSNPNLYWYRQAAGRGLQLLFYSVGIGQISSEVPQNLSASRPQDRQFILSSKKLLLSDSGFYLCAGALQGANVLTFGAGSRLTVL.

This clonotype occurred a few times. The gene calls are TRBV10-3 and TRBJ1-1; D ambiguous. Trimming took off 3 bases at V and 1 base at J, with 9 bases between the two ends. CDR1 and CDR2 from the germline V gene are ENHRY and SYGVKD. CDR3 length equals 14 residues. The CDR3 spells CAISDTTANTEAFF. The CDR3 nucleotides read TGTGCCATCAGTGATACGACGGCGAACACTGAAGCTTTCTTT.

This chain uses TRBV7-9 with TRBJ2-5; 7 bases agree with TRBD2. The length of the CDR3 is 14 residues. V was pared by 5 bases and J by 0 bases, with 3 bases of the junction left unmatched. Germline CDR1 reads SEHNR; CDR2 reads FQNEAQ (reference sequence). The CDR3 spells CASSTGTNQETQYF. Written as DNA, the CDR3 is TGTGCCAGCAGCACCGGGACTAACCAAGAGACCCAGTACTTC.

This clonotype was counted a few times. J is TRBJ1-4 and V is TRBV30; weak D call: TRBD1 (5 bases). The CDR3 runs 17 residues. Germline CDR1 and CDR2: GTSNPN and SVGIG (reference sequence). The ends were cut back, 4 bases at V and 1 base at J, with 19 bases in the middle. The CDR3 region is CAWMQPDSGVTNEKLFF. The CDR3 DNA is TGTGCCTGGATGCAACCTGACTCGGGGGTAACTAATGAAAAACTGTTTTTT. The complete variable domain, with remaining parts taken from reference TRBV30 and TRBJ1-4, reads SQTIHQWPATLVQPVGSPLSLECTVEGTSNPNLYWYRQAAGRGLQLLFYSVGIGQISSEVPQNLSASRPQDRQFILSSKKLLLSDSGFYLCAWMQPDSGVTNEKLFFGSGTQLSVL.

The gene calls are TRBV6-1 and TRBJ2-1; D gene ambiguous. Germline-derived CDR1 and CDR2 are MNHNS and SASEGT. The CDR3 runs to 17 residues. Between the trimmed V and J ends, which lost 1 base and 0 bases, there was a span of 13 bases. The CDR3 DNA reads TGTGCCAGCAGTGAAGTCGGTAATAGTTACTCCTACAATGAGCAGTTCTTC. This gives the protein CASSEVGNSYSYNEQFF.

The rearrangement joins TRBV12-3 or TRBV12-4 to TRBJ1-1; D remains ambiguous. This CDR3 comprises 13 residues. V was clipped by 0 bases and J by 6 bases, with 8 bases between them. CDR3 sequence: CASSLAKLSEAFF. In DNA form, the CDR3 reads TGTGCCAGCAGTTTAGCGAAATTATCTGAAGCTTTCTTT.

The chain links TRBV5-1 to TRBJ2-3, with 8 bases aligning to TRBD1. Losses at the gene ends were 5 bases for V and 7 bases for J; bases not matched to a gene: 12. The germline gives CDR1 SGHRS, CDR2 YFSETQ. The CDR3 has 15 residues. The CDR3 spells CASSSGTGGGYTQYF. In nucleotides, the CDR3 is TGCGCCAGCAGTTCCGGGACAGGTGGGGGTTATACGCAGTATTTT.